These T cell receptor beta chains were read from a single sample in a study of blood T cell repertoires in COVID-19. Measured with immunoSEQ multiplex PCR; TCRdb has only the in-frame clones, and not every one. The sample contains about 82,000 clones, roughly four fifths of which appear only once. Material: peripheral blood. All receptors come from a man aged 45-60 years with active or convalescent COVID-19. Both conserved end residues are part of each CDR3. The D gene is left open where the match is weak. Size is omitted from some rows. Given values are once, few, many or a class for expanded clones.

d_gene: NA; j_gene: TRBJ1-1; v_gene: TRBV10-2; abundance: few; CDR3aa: CASSEPGGVGAGTEAFF; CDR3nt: TGCGCCAGCAGTGAGCCAGGCGGGGTGGGCGCGGGGACTGAAGCTTTCTTT
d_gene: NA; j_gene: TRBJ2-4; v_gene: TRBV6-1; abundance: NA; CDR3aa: CASSEPGEENIQYF; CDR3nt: TGTGCCAGCAGTGAACCGGGAGAGGAAAACATTCAGTACTTC
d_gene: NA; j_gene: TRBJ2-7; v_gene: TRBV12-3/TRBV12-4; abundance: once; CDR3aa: CASSFHSGYEQYF; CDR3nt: TGTGCCAGCAGTTTCCACAGCGGCTACGAGCAGTACTTC
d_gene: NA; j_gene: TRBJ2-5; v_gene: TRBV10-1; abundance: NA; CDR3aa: CASSERSAGETQYF; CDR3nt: TGCGCCAGCAGTGAGCGGTCAGCCGGGGAGACCCAGTACTTC
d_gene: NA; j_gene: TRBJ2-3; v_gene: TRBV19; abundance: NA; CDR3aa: CASSIGRGPTDTQYF; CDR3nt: TGTGCCAGTAGTATCGGCAGGGGCCCCACAGATACGCAGTATTTT
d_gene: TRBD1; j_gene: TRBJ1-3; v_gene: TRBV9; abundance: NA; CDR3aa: CASSVGQEIGNTIYF; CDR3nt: TGTGCCAGCAGCGTCGGACAGGAGATTGGAAACACCATATATTTT
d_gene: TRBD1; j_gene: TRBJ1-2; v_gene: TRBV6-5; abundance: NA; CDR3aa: CASTGNYRGDYGYTF; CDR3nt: TGTGCCAGCACCGGAAACTACAGGGGTGACTATGGCTACACCTTC
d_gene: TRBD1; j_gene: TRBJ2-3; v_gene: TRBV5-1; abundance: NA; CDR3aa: CASSKGQGDTQYF; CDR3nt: TGCGCCAGCAGCAAGGGACAGGGAGATACGCAGTATTTT
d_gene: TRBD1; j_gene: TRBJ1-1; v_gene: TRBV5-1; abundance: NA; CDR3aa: CASSLGSGGSYTEAFF; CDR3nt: TGCGCCAGCAGCTTGGGGTCAGGGGGCTCCTACACTGAAGCTTTCTTT
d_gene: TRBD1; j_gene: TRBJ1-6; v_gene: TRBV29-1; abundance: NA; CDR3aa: CSVQSDRDSPLHF; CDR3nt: TGCAGCGTTCAATCGGACAGGGATTCACCCCTCCACTTT
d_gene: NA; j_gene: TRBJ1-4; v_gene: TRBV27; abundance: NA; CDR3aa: CASRPPPGESEKLFF; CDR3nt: TGTGCCAGCAGACCCCCCCCGGGGGAGAGTGAAAAACTGTTTTTT
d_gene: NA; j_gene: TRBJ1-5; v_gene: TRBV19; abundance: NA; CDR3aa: CASRRGRDVNQPQHF; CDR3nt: TGTGCCAGTCGGAGAGGCAGGGATGTCAATCAGCCCCAGCATTTT
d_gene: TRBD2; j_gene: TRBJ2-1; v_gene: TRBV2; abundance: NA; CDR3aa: CASSDPLAGGRYEQFF; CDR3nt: TGTGCCAGCAGTGATCCGCTAGCGGGGGGCCGGTATGAGCAGTTCTTC
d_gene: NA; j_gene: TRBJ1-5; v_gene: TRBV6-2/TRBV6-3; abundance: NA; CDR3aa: CASSPRYRVYSNQPQHF; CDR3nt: TGTGCCAGCAGCCCCAGGTACAGGGTCTATAGCAATCAGCCCCAGCATTTT
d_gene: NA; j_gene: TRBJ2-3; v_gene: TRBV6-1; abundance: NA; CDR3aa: CASSDEGTDTQYF; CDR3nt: TGTGCCAGCAGTGATGAGGGTACAGATACGCAGTATTTT
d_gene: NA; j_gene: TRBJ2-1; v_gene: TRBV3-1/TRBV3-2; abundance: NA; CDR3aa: CASSPYSYNEQFF; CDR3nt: TGTGCCAGCAGCCCGTACTCTTACAATGAGCAGTTCTTC
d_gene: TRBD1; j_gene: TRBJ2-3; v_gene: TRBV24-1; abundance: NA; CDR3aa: CASGKTGTDTQYF; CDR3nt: TGTGCCTCTGGGAAGACAGGGACAGATACGCAGTATTTT
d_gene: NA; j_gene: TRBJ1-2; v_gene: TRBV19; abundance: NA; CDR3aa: CASSIAENYGYTF; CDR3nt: TGTGCCAGTAGTATAGCAGAAAACTATGGCTACACCTTC
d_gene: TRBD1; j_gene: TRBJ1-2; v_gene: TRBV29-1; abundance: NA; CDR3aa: CSVETGSWDGYTF; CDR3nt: TGCAGCGTAGAGACAGGGAGTTGGGATGGCTACACCTTC
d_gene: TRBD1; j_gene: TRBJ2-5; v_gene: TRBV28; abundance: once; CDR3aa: CASSPGDRGETQYF; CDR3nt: TGTGCCAGCAGTCCAGGGGACAGGGGGGAGACCCAGTACTTC
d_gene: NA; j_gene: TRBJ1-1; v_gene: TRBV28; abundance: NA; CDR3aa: CASSLAAVDEAFF; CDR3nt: TGTGCCAGCAGTTTAGCGGCCGTTGATGAAGCTTTCTTT
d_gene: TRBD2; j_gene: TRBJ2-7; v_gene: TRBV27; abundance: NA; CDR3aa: CASLKGGGSSYEQYF; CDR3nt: TGTGCCAGCCTAAAGGGCGGGGGGAGCTCCTACGAGCAGTACTTC
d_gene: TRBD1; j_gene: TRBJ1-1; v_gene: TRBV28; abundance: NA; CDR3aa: CASSRFGTGVKEAFF; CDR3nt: TGTGCCAGCAGTCGCTTCGGGACAGGGGTCAAGGAAGCTTTCTTT
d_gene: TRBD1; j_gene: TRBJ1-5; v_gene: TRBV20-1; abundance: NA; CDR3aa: CSASAGTGVGQPQHF; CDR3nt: TGCAGTGCTAGTGCCGGGACAGGGGTTGGTCAGCCCCAGCATTTT
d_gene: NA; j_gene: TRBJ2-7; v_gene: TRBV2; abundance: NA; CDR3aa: CASREEKGDYEQYF; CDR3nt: TGTGCCAGCAGGGAGGAGAAGGGAGACTACGAGCAGTACTTC
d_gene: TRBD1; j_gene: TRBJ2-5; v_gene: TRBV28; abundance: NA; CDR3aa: CASSLPGQGRETQYF; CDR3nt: TGTGCCAGCAGTTTACCGGGACAGGGAAGAGAGACCCAGTACTTC
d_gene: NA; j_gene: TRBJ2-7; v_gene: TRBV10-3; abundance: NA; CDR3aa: CAISGEYEQYF; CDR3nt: TGTGCCATCAGTGGAGAGTACGAGCAGTACTTC
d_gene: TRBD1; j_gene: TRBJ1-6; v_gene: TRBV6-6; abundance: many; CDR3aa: CASQDRGSSPLHF; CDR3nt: TGTGCCAGCCAAGACAGGGGTAGTTCACCCCTCCACTTT
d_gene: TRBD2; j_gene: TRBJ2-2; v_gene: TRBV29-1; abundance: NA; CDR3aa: CSVEDQERGGYDTGELFF; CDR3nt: TGCAGCGTTGAAGATCAAGAGCGGGGGGGCTACGACACCGGGGAGCTGTTTTTT
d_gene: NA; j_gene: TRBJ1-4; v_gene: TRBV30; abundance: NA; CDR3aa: CAWTASGATNEKLFF; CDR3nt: TGTGCCTGGACTGCCTCGGGGGCAACTAATGAAAAACTGTTTTTT
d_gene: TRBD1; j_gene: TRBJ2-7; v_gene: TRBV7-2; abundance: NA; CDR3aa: CASSPWGQGAAEQYF; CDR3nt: TGTGCCAGCAGCCCTTGGGGACAGGGGGCGGCCGAGCAGTACTTC
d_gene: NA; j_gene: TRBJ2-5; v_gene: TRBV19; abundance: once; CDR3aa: CASSIVQGHETQYF; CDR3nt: TGTGCCAGTAGTATAGTCCAGGGACATGAGACCCAGTACTTC
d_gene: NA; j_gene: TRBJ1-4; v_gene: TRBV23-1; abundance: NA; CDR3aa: CASSHNRVLGEKLFF; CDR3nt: TGCGCCAGCAGTCACAACAGGGTGCTTGGTGAAAAACTGTTTTTT
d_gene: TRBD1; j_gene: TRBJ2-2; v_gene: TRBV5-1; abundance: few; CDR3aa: CASSKDRAHTGELFF; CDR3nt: TGCGCCAGCAGCAAGGACAGGGCTCACACCGGGGAGCTGTTTTTT
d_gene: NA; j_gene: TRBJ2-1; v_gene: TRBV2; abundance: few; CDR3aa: CASSEVNEQFF; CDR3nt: TGTGCCAGCAGCGAAGTAAATGAGCAGTTCTTC
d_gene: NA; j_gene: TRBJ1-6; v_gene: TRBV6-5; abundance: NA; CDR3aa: CASSPRDTSPLHF; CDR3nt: TGTGCCAGCAGTCCTAGGGACACTTCACCCCTCCACTTT
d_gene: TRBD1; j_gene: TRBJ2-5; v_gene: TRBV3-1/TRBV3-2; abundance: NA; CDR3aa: CASSSGQMQETQYF; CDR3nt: TGTGCCAGCAGCTCGGGACAGATGCAAGAGACCCAGTACTTC
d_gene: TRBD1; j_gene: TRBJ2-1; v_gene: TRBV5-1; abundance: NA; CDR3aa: CASSFSGTGAHEQFF; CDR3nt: TGCGCCAGCAGCTTCTCCGGGACAGGGGCGCATGAGCAGTTCTTC
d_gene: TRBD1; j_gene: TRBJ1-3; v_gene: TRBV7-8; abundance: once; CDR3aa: CASRTGPGNTIYF; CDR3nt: TGTGCCAGCAGGACAGGGCCCGGAAACACCATATATTTT
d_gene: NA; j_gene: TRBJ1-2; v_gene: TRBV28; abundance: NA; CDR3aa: CASSLGRGNYGYTF; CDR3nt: TGTGCCAGCAGTTTGGGTAGGGGAAACTATGGCTACACCTTC
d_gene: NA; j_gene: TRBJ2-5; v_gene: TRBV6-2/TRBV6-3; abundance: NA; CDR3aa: CASSSYREQGTETQYF; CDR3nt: TGTGCCAGCAGTTCCTACCGGGAACAGGGAACGGAGACCCAGTACTTC
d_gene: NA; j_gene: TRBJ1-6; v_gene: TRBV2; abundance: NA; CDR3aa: CASSVEGGGSPLHF; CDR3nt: TGTGCCAGCAGTGTAGAGGGTGGTGGTTCACCCCTCCACTTT
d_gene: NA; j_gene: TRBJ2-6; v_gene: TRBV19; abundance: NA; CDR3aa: CASIDGAGANVLTF; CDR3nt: TGTGCCAGTATCGACGGAGCTGGGGCCAACGTCCTGACTTTC
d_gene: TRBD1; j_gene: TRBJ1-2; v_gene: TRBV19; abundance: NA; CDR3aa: CASIPGTGLNYGYTF; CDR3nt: TGTGCCAGTATCCCAGGGACAGGATTGAACTATGGCTACACCTTC
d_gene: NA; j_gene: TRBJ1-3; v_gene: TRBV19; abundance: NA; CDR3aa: CASSRPPVSSSGNTIYF; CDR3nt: TGTGCCAGTAGTAGACCTCCGGTTTCTAGCTCTGGAAACACCATATATTTT
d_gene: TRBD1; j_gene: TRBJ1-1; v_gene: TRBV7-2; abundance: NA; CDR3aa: CASSLVGGAGTEAFF; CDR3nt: TGTGCCAGCAGCTTAGTAGGGGGCGCTGGGACTGAAGCTTTCTTT
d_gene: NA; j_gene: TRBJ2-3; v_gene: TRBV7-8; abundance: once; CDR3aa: CASSLGARADTQYF; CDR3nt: TGTGCCAGCAGCTTAGGGGCCAGGGCAGATACGCAGTATTTT
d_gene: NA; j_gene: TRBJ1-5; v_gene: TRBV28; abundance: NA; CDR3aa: CAISDSYQPQHF; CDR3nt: TGTGCCATTTCGGACAGTTATCAGCCCCAGCATTTT
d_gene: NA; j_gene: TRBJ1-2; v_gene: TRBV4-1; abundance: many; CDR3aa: CASSLSVANPYGYTF; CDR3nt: TGCGCCAGCAGCCTAAGCGTGGCGAACCCGTATGGCTACACCTTC
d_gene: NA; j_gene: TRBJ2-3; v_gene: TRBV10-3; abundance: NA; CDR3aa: CAISDKGPDTQYF; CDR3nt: TGTGCCATCAGCGACAAGGGGCCAGATACGCAGTATTTT